Here is one TCR beta chain with its context. TCRdb's table, derived via immunoSEQ multiplex PCR, lists solely in-frame clones and lacks some. The profile shows 13,000 to 15,000 clones, about 87% of them singletons. Germline V gene sequence: CDR1 MDHEN, CDR2 SYDVKM. The CDR3 is 16 residues long. Trimming cost V 7 bases and J 1 base, with 19 bases left between them. The sample is drawn from a study of blood T cell repertoires in COVID-19. Study-wide background: Samples came from the United States, Italy and Spain, spanning acute and convalescent COVID-19. In each case, the material was cDNA or gDNA derived from T cells, B-cell-depleted T cells, or PBMCs.

This rearrangement joins TRBV28 to TRBJ1-2; a weak D match, TRBD1 (6 bases). The receptor's source is a human donor in a cohort sampled during active COVID-19. Sequenced material: peripheral blood. The CDR3 spells CASNLNLKDSNYGYTF. The CDR3 coding sequence is TGTGCCAGCAATCTAAATCTAAAGGACAGTAACTATGGCTACACCTTC.